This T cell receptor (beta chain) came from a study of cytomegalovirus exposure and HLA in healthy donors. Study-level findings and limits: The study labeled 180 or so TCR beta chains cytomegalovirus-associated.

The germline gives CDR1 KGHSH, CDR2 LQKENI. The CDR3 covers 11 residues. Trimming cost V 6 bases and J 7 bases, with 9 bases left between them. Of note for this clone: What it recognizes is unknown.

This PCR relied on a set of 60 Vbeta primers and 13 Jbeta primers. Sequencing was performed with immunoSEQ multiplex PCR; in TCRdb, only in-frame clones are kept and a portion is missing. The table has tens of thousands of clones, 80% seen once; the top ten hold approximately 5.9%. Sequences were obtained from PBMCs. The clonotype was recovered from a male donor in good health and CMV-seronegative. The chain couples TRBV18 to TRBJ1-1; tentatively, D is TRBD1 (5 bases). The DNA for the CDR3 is TGTGCCAGCTCTGCGCAGGGTGAAGCTTTCTTT. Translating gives CASSAQGEAFF.